This T cell receptor (beta chain) was recorded in a study of OX40 agonist ivuxolimab in advanced cancers. Regarding the research as a whole: The costimulatory receptor OX40 (CD134) was targeted by ivuxolimab, a fully human IgG2 agonistic monoclonal antibody. The paper describes the monotherapy dose-escalation part (N ≈ 50 patients) of the phase I trial of ivuxolimab. Of the roughly 52 dose-escalation patients, hepatocellular carcinoma was present in around 20, melanoma in about 15, renal cell carcinoma in 9 and head and neck cancer in 9. Patients were allowed to have had prior anti-PD-1, anti-PD-L1 or anti-CTLA-4 therapy, and approximately 40% of the dose-escalation patients had been treated with checkpoint inhibitors. In the dose-escalation cohort, approximately 83% of patients were male, and the mean age was roughly 56 years with a range of about 20 to 80. The point of sequencing TCRbeta in the periphery was to test whether ivuxolimab changed TCR sequence diversity and drove clonal T-cell expansion. Partial responses occurred in three dose-escalation patients: two with cutaneous melanoma and one with hepatocellular carcinoma. Intravenous ivuxolimab was administered to patients every 2 weeks at six dose levels: 0.01, 0.1, 0.3, 1.5, 3 and 10 mg/kg. Results and caveats for the whole study, not just this receptor: Low levels of normalized T-cell clonal expansion were also seen in some patients who did not respond. In the 0.1-3.0 mg/kg groups, partial responders had among the lowest normalized peripheral clonal expansion, particularly in CD8+ T cells. On average, CD8+ T cells showed more expanded clones than CD4+ T cells after ivuxolimab. Antigen specificity was not determined for the clonally expanded peripheral T cells. At doses of 0.1 to 3.0 mg/kg, clonal expansion of both CD4+ and CD8+ blood T cells was observed from baseline to week 6.

CDR3 length: 12 amino acids, cysteine to phenylalanine. Only the CDR3 portion is preserved as DNA: 36 bases, with reading frame beginning at the first base. Taken from the germline V gene, the CDR1 and CDR2 loops are MDHEN and SYDVKM. Trimming costs V 5 bases and J 8 bases, and their ends lie 11 bases apart. For sequencing of the TCRbeta CDR3 region, genomic DNA was extracted from the sorted cells. The immunoSEQ Assay was used for sequencing of TCRbeta CDR3 regions. TCRdb re-hosts the immuneACCESS table, in-frame sequences only. Its copies lack some clones; in the studies checked, an unresolved V gene accounts for under half of them, and the cause for the rest is not known. The sample table shows around 50,000 clones, and about 88% are seen once. Less than 0.75% of the sample is in the top ten clones. About this clone itself: Its specific antigen is unknown. The record has no base qualities; no much larger clone is one base away.

The trial excluded patients who had a history of autoimmune disease or were on systemic immunosuppression. Peripheral blood for TCR sequencing was collected from all dose cohorts at baseline, on cycle 4 day 1, and on cycle 7 day 1. The samples were taken from a phase I, first-in-human, multicenter, open-label dose-escalation trial of ivuxolimab. Adults with locally advanced or metastatic head and neck squamous cell, hepatocellular, melanoma or renal cell carcinoma were enrolled in the trial. Before TCR sequencing, CD4+ and CD8+ T cells were separately sorted from peripheral blood. The chain is assembled from TRBV28 and TRBJ2-3, with the D gene uncertain. The source of this sequence is an adult with an advanced solid tumor such as melanoma, head and neck, liver or kidney cancer. This material consisted of CD4+ or CD8+ T cells sorted from blood, taken in a trial of the OX40 agonist ivuxolimab. The DNA sequence is as follows: TGTGCCAGCAGTCCGCTAGTGGGTACGCAGTATTTT. The encoded protein is CASSPLVGTQYF.